This TCR beta chain was sequenced for a study of cytomegalovirus exposure and HLA in healthy donors. On this clone itself: Antigen: not known.

The study ran its PCR with 60 Vbeta and 13 Jbeta primers. Only in-frame clones appear in the TCRdb table, and some are missing; sequencing was by immunoSEQ multiplex PCR. The repertoire table contains over 75,000 clones. Germline lookup yields CDR1 MDHEN and CDR2 SYDVKM. The V and J ends lost 6 bases and 0 bases, in that order; junction bases with no gene match: 8. This CDR3 spans 16 amino acids. Study outcomes and limitations: According to reports, the classifier identified cytomegalovirus status with high specificity and sensitivity.

The J gene is TRBJ1-1, the V gene TRBV28; 9 positions agree with TRBD1. Sample: PBMCs. This clonotype was sampled from a girl aged 10-17 years in good health and CMV-seropositive. CDR3 region: CASSPTGGSMNTEAFF. The CDR3 nucleotides read TGTGCCAGCAGCCCCACAGGGGGCTCGATGAACACTGAAGCTTTCTTT. The full variable domain, in which reference TRBV28 and TRBJ1-1 provide the parts outside the CDR3, is DVKVTQSSRYLVKRTGEKVFLECVQDMDHENMFWYRQDPGLGLRLIYFSYDVKMKEKGDIPEGYSVSREKKERFSLILESASTNQTSMYLCASSPTGGSMNTEAFFGQGTRLTVV.